This T cell receptor beta chain was sequenced for a study of beta chain features in type 1 diabetes. This clone was seen a handful of times. Antigen specificity is unknown. All of the isolated RNA was reverse transcribed, so expressed TCRB transcripts were sequenced. Produced via immunoSEQ multiplex PCR; TCRdb's table is partial and in-frame only. The repertoire holds 240,000 or so clones, with approximately 15% as singletons. Study-level results: TCRB CDR3s were moderately but significantly shorter in Type 1 diabetes patients in all four CD4+ subsets.

Germline CDR1 reads LNHDA; CDR2 reads SQIVND (reference sequence). This CDR3 has 13 amino acids. Trimming took 3 bases from V and 5 from J, leaving 9 bases between them. This sequence originates from a man aged 25-45 years with type 1 diabetes. This sequence joins TRBV19 and TRBJ2-3, with D perhaps TRBD2 (6 bases). The specimen sequenced was naive CD4+ T cells from blood. Here the CDR3 reads CASSIGGRDTQYF. The CDR3 nucleotides are TGTGCCAGTAGTATTGGGGGGAGAGATACGCAGTATTTT.